A selection of T cell receptor beta chains follows, all from one sample in a study of metastatic and nonmetastatic thyroid tumors. TCRdb reanalyzed the PCR reads via MiXCR. The table shows around 31,000 clones, with about 20% occurring only once. Material: blood. These receptors came from a female donor with papillary thyroid cancer or a benign thyroid nodule (not recorded which). Some clones in this sample may be carry-over from other donors' samples. Each CDR3 is given with its conserved first and last residue. Fields, in order: clone size, V gene, CDR3 protein. Some rows mark clone size as missing; the rest say once, few, many or name a class of expanded clone.

abundance: .
v_gene: TRBV7-8
CDR3aa: CASSLDRVYGYTF

abundance: many
v_gene: TRBV7-8
CDR3aa: CASSLASQGAGTEAFF

abundance: many
v_gene: TRBV30
CDR3aa: CAWSGPFAGEETQYF

abundance: many
v_gene: TRBV29-1
CDR3aa: CSVAGSEAFF

abundance: many
v_gene: TRBV5-1
CDR3aa: CASSFQTTGELFF

abundance: many
v_gene: TRBV5-4
CDR3aa: CASSPTSGAGNTIYF

abundance: medium-sized
v_gene: TRBV7-9
CDR3aa: CASSLGQPNSPLHF

abundance: medium-sized
v_gene: TRBV28
CDR3aa: CASSDRVQPQHF

abundance: many
v_gene: TRBV15
CDR3aa: CATSRDANSGANVLTF

abundance: many
v_gene: TRBV10-3
CDR3aa: CATAGETNYGYTF

abundance: many
v_gene: TRBV30
CDR3aa: CAWSEPYSNQPQHF

abundance: medium-sized
v_gene: TRBV6-1
CDR3aa: CASSEGEDTGELFF

abundance: many
v_gene: TRBV19
CDR3aa: CASSISGPSSPGDEKLFF

abundance: medium-sized
v_gene: TRBV6-1
CDR3aa: CASTEGERTEAFF

abundance: many
v_gene: TRBV11-1
CDR3aa: CASSLQGAIAGNTIYF

abundance: many
v_gene: TRBV6-1
CDR3aa: CASSLDRRDTEAFF

abundance: many
v_gene: TRBV24-1
CDR3aa: CATSDLTGDQETQYF

abundance: many
v_gene: TRBV5-8
CDR3aa: CASSHDRNTEAFF

abundance: many
v_gene: TRBV3-1
CDR3aa: CASSQDRDRAIYGYTF

abundance: many
v_gene: TRBV12-3/TRBV12-4
CDR3aa: CASSLITNQPQHF

abundance: .
v_gene: TRBV11-2
CDR3aa: CASSLTDNTYEQYF

abundance: many
v_gene: TRBV20-1
CDR3aa: CSARDISQGSHEQFF

abundance: .
v_gene: TRBV20-1
CDR3aa: CSATIPGLGSNQPQHF

abundance: medium-sized
v_gene: TRBV12-3/TRBV12-4
CDR3aa: CASSLGQLTGELFF

abundance: many
v_gene: TRBV19
CDR3aa: CASSIERGLTGNEQFF

abundance: many
v_gene: TRBV7-9
CDR3aa: CASSRRAEQPQHF

abundance: many
v_gene: TRBV3-1
CDR3aa: CASSRDSSGNTIYF

abundance: medium-sized
v_gene: TRBV6-1
CDR3aa: CASAFSNQPQHF

abundance: many
v_gene: TRBV30
CDR3aa: CAWSSPFRRLQETQYF

abundance: many
v_gene: TRBV29-1
CDR3aa: CSASWGEKLFF

abundance: medium-sized
v_gene: TRBV6-1
CDR3aa: CAGYGGNLGGYTF

abundance: once
v_gene: TRBV7-8
CDR3aa: CASSRTGVVGYTF

abundance: many
v_gene: TRBV7-2
CDR3aa: CASSVGQGTYGYTF